Each of the 12 T cell receptor beta chains below was sequenced from the same sample in a study of identical twins. Each CDR3 protein is one row after TCRdb ran MiXCR on the 5' RACE reads. The sample records fewer than 550,000 distinct CDR3 sequences, around 15% being singletons. These sequences were also reported in another study, on yellow fever vaccine responses in identical twins.

Sequencing used CD4+ T cells sorted from blood. Source of these receptors: a woman aged 18-30 years in good health.

This clonotype turned up a few times. J is TRBJ2-5 and V is TRBV18, with D unclear. Germline V gene sequence: CDR1 KGHSH, CDR2 LQKENI. The CDR3 consists of 14 residues. Trimming removed 1 base from V and 5 bases from J, with 11 bases in between. For the CDR3, the DNA is TGTGCCAGCTCACCACGACGGATTTTGGAGACCCAGTACTTC. Translated: CASSPRRILETQYF.

The chain links TRBV7-2 to TRBJ2-1, with 12 bases lining up with TRBD1. Germline CDR1 is SGHTA and CDR2 is FQGNSA. The CDR3 loop spans 17 amino acids. The V segment lost 3 bases and the J segment 0 bases; nucleotides outside the gene matches: 3. CDR3 sequence: CASSLGQGALSYNEQFF. For the CDR3, the DNA is TGTGCCAGCAGCTTGGGACAGGGGGCCCTCTCCTACAATGAGCAGTTCTTC.

This clonotype has at least ten counts. The chain carries TRBV5-1 and TRBJ2-5; D ambiguous. Germline V CDR1 and CDR2: SGHRS, YFSETQ. The CDR3 consists of 12 residues. Between the trimmed V and J ends, which lost 5 bases and 1 base, there was a span of 6 bases. The CDR3 reads CASRRIQETQYF. The CDR3 DNA reads TGCGCCAGCAGGCGGATCCAAGAGACCCAGTACTTC.

A word on this clonotype: A clone one base away is much larger, so this may be a read error. V and J are TRBV12-3 or TRBV12-4 and TRBJ1-1; D not certain. The CDR3 is 12 residues long. The chain's CDR3 is CASSRENAEAFF. DNA of the CDR3: TGTGCCAGCAGCCGGGAGAACGCTGAAGCTTTCTTT.

This chain connects TRBV6-1 to TRBJ1-2; D remains unclear. The CDR3 contains 16 residues. The V end was cut by 7 bases, the J end by 4 bases, with 22 bases between. In germline, CDR1 is MNHNS, CDR2 SASEGT. CDR3 amino acids: CASTPFSPIAGYGYTF. The DNA for the CDR3 is TGTGCCAGCACACCTTTCAGTCCGATTGCTGGCTATGGCTACACCTTC.

This chain joins TRBV9 and TRBJ1-1; unclear D gene. CDR3 length equals 15 residues. V lost 0 bases, J lost 2 bases, and 11 bases lay in between. Per germline, CDR1 SGDLS and CDR2 YYNGEE. The CDR3 sequence is CASSVGFSGNTEAFF. The DNA for the CDR3 is TGTGCCAGCAGCGTAGGATTTTCAGGCAACACTGAAGCTTTCTTT.

The chain carries TRBV11-2 and TRBJ2-7, with 9 bases that match TRBD2. V shed 7 bases and J 8 bases; nucleotides not matched to a gene: 12. CDR1 is SGHAT, CDR2 FQNNGV, per germline. This CDR3 region has 14 residues. The CDR3 DNA is TGTGCCAGCAAACCGGGACTAGCTGTGTATCAGCAGTACTTC. Translating gives CASKPGLAVYQQYF.

The chain recombines TRBV20-1 with TRBJ2-5, with 10 positions matching TRBD1. The CDR3 totals 14 residues. With 1 base clipped from V and 6 bases from J, the junction kept 5 bases outside the gene matches. CDR1 and CDR2 (germline): DFQATT, SNEGSKA (reference sequence). The CDR3 sequence: CSARGRDRGQTQYF. CDR3 in DNA: TGCAGTGCTAGAGGTCGGGACAGGGGACAGACCCAGTACTTC.

This clonotype has a handful of counts. The chain is built from TRBV6-1 and TRBJ1-1; D ambiguous. In germline, CDR1 is MNHNS, CDR2 SASEGT. CDR3 length: 15 amino acids. Trimming took off 6 bases at V and 5 bases at J, with 19 bases between the two ends. DNA of the CDR3: TGTGCCAGCAGGCGGACGTTTCAAGAGCGAACTGAAGCTTTCTTT. Protein product: CASRRTFQERTEAFF.

J is TRBJ2-7 and V is TRBV20-1; 7 bases are shared with TRBD1. V was clipped by 2 bases and J by 5 bases; unmatched bases: 9. The CDR3 consists of 14 residues. Germline V gene sequence: CDR1 DFQATT, CDR2 SNEGSKA (reference sequence). The CDR3 here is CSARSPRQGNEQYV. DNA of the CDR3: TGCAGTGCTAGATCGCCGCGACAGGGTAACGAGCAGTACGTC.

In its sample, this clonotype was seen a few times. The chain carries TRBV6-5 and TRBJ1-3; unclear D gene. Germline CDR1 is MNHEY and CDR2 is SVGAGI. The CDR3 loop spans 17 amino acids. The V and J ends lost 2 bases and 3 bases respectively, with 17 bases between them. The CDR3 DNA reads as TGTGCCAGCAGTTACAGCAGAAACCGGTGGAGTGGAAACACCATATATTTT. This encodes CASSYSRNRWSGNTIYF.

This clonotype was found a few times. The rearrangement uses TRBV15 and TRBJ2-2; no firm D call. Germline V lookup: CDR1 LNHNV, CDR2 YYDKDF (reference sequence). The CDR3 runs to 12 residues. Trimming cost V 3 bases and J 3 bases, with 2 bases left between them. The CDR3 region is CATSSYTGELFF. CDR3 DNA: TGTGCCACCAGCAGCTACACCGGGGAGCTGTTTTTT.